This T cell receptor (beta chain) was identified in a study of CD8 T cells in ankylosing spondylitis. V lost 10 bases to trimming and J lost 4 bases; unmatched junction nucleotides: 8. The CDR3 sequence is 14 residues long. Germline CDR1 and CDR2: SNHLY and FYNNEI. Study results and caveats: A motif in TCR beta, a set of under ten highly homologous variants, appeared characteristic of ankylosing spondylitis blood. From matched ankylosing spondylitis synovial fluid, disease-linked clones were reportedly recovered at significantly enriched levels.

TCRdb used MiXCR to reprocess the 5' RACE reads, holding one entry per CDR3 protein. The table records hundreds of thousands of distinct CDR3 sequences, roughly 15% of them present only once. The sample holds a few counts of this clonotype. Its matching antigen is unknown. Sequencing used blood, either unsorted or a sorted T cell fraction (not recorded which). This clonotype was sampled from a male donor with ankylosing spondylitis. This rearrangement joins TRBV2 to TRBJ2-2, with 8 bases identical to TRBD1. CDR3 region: CATLRQGTTGELFF. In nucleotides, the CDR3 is TGTGCCACACTTCGACAGGGGACCACCGGGGAGCTGTTTTTT.